The present entry profiles one T cell receptor beta chain with its context. No antigen is known for it. This entry is derived from a study of CD8 T cells in ankylosing spondylitis. Study results and limitations: Reported data indicate significant enrichment of disease-linked clones within matched ankylosing spondylitis synovial fluid. Blood of patients with ankylosing spondylitis appeared to be characterized by a TCR beta motif of several highly homologous variants.

Libraries of TCR beta came from quantitative 5'-RACE with molecular barcodes. TCRdb itself ran the 5' RACE reads through MiXCR, one entry per CDR3 protein. The data hold around 390,000 distinct CDR3 sequences, with 20% to 25% observed a single time. This CDR3 spans 15 amino acids. In germline, CDR1 is SGHAT, CDR2 FQNNGV. J gave up 7 bases and V 3 bases, and 4 bases lay outside the gene matches. J is TRBJ2-2 and V is TRBV11-2, with 11 bases that match TRBD2. The TCR originated in a male donor with ankylosing spondylitis. Sequenced: blood, either unsorted or a sorted T cell fraction (not recorded which). The CDR3 sequence is CASSFKLAGVGELFF. The CDR3 region has the DNA TGTGCCAGCAGCTTTAAACTAGCGGGAGTCGGGGAGCTGTTTTTT.